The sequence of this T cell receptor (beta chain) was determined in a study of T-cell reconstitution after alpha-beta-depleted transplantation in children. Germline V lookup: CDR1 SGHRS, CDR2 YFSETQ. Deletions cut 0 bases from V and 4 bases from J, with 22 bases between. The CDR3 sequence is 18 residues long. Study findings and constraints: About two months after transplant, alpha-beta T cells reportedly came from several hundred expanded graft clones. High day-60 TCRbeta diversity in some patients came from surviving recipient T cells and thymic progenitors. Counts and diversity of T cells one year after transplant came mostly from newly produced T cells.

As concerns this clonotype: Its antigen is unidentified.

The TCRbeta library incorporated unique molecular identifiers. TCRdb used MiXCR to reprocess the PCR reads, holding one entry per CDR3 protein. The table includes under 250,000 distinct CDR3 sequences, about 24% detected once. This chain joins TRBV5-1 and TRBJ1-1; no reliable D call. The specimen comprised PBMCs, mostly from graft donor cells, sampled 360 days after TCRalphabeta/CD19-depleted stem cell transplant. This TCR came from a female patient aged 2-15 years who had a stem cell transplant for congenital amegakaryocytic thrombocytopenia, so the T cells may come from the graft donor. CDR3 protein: CASSLAVSSGIASTEAFF. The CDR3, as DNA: TGCGCCAGCAGCTTGGCCGTTTCGTCAGGAATAGCAAGCACTGAAGCTTTCTTT. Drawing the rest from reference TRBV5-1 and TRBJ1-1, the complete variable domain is KAGVTQTPRYLIKTRGQQVTLSCSPISGHRSVSWYQQTPGQGLQFLFEYFSETQRNKGNFPGRFSGRQFSNSRSEMNVSTLELGDSALYLCASSLAVSSGIASTEAFFGQGTRLTVV.